Listed here are 32 T cell receptor beta chains from one sample, sequenced in a study of identical twins. MiXCR, applied by TCRdb to the 5' RACE reads, yields one record per CDR3 protein. The table includes 200,000 to 300,000 distinct CDR3 sequences, over 9.5% detected once. What was sequenced was memory T cells sorted from blood. The receptors here all came from a man in his forties or fifties in good health.

The chain recombines TRBV7-9 with TRBJ2-3; possible D gene TRBD2, 7 bases. Trimming removed 10 bases at V and 4 bases at J, with 15 bases between. Germline CDR1 reads SEHNR; CDR2 reads FQNEAQ (reference sequence). The length of the CDR3 is 13 residues. This CDR3 is CATGGRVPDTQYF. CDR3 nucleotides: TGTGCCACCGGGGGGCGGGTCCCAGATACGCAGTATTTT.

This clonotype turned up a few times. The rearrangement uses TRBV20-1 and TRBJ2-7; 14 nucleotides line up with TRBD2. The length of the CDR3 is 15 residues. J lost 4 bases, V lost 3 bases, and 5 bases had no gene match. The germline V gene encodes CDR1 DFQATT and CDR2 SNEGSKA (reference sequence). The CDR3 nucleotides are TGCAGTGCTAGTAGGGGGACTAGCGGGAGATACGAGCAGTACTTC. Its translation is CSASRGTSGRYEQYF.

This clonotype came up a few times. The chain carries TRBV9 and TRBJ2-2; D gene unclear. Trimming left V 2 bases short and J 6 bases short, with 11 bases between. The CDR3 length is 14 residues. Germline CDR1 SGDLS, CDR2 YYNGEE. CDR3 nucleotides: TGTGCCAGCAGCGTGTCCGGTTCTCCCGGGGAGCTGTTTTTT. The encoded protein is CASSVSGSPGELFF.

In regard to this clonotype: A much bigger clone sits one base away, suggesting this may be a read error. Likely a read error: the CDR3 ends without its conserved phenylalanine or tryptophan. J is TRBJ1-2 and V is TRBV29-1; 7 bases line up with TRBD1. The trim removed 7 bases at V and 8 bases at J, leaving 10 bases unmatched. The CDR3 extends over 12 amino acids. Germline V gene lookup returns CDR1 SQVTM and CDR2 ANQGSEA. In nucleotides, the CDR3 is TGCAGCGCCCCCGAGGGGGCCGGGGGCTACACCTTG. It translates to CSAPEGAGGYTL.

In this sample, this clonotype turned up a few times. V and J are TRBV19 and TRBJ1-3; D not resolved. The V end was cut by 3 bases, the J end by 2 bases, with 2 bases between. There are 12 residues in the CDR3. CDR1 and CDR2 from the germline V gene are LNHDA and SQIVND (reference sequence). The chain's CDR3 is CASSMAGNTIYF. CDR3 DNA: TGTGCCAGTAGTATGGCTGGAAACACCATATATTTT.

This clonotype was seen a few times. The V call is TRBV5-1, the J call TRBJ2-7; no definite D call. This CDR3 comprises 13 residues. Per the germline V gene, CDR1 is SGHRS and CDR2 is YFSETQ. V was clipped by 1 base and J by 6 bases, with 11 bases between them. As DNA, the CDR3 is TGCGCCAGCAGCTTGAGAACAGCTGTCGAGCAGTACTTC. Protein: CASSLRTAVEQYF.

This clonotype was recorded a few times. V and J are TRBV4-2 and TRBJ1-3; D is unclear. This CDR3 is built from 17 residues. Looked up from germline, CDR1 is LGHNA and CDR2 is YNFKEQ. The V gene lost 0 bases and the J gene lost 0 bases, with 12 bases spanning the gap. The chain's CDR3 is CASSQDFTTSSGNTIYF. In DNA, the CDR3 is TGTGCCAGCAGCCAAGATTTCACCACAAGCTCTGGAAACACCATATATTTT.

The genes are TRBV20-1 and TRBJ2-7; TRBD1 matches 7 bases. Germline V gene data show CDR1 as DFQATT and CDR2 as SNEGSKA (reference sequence). J lost 6 bases, V lost 5 bases, and 1 base had no gene match. CDR3 length: 10 amino acids. The CDR3 bases are TGCAGTGCTTACAGGGGCGAGCAGTACTTC. This gives the protein CSAYRGEQYF.

This clonotype showed up many times. V gene TRBV7-2 combines with J gene TRBJ2-3, with 7 positions matching TRBD2. V trimming: 2 bases; J trimming: 8 bases; junction bases outside the gene matches: 4. The CDR3 has 13 amino acids. The germline V gene encodes CDR1 SGHTA and CDR2 FQGNSA. The CDR3 nucleotides are TGTGCCAGCAGCTTAACTAGCGCGCCTACGCAGTATTTT. Translated: CASSLTSAPTQYF.

This clonotype was picked up many times. V usage is TRBV19 and J usage is TRBJ1-1, with a possible D match to TRBD1 (5 bases). In germline, CDR1 is LNHDA, CDR2 SQIVND (reference sequence). This CDR3 comprises 13 residues. Trimming pared 7 bases from V and 7 bases from J, leaving 16 bases between. The CDR3 reads CASKFIRAGEAFF. Here the CDR3 DNA reads TGTGCCAGTAAGTTCATCAGGGCCGGTGAAGCTTTCTTT.

This clonotype came up a few times. J is TRBJ2-1 and V is TRBV5-4, with D perhaps TRBD1 (5 bases). The germline CDR1 and CDR2 sequences are SGHNT and YYREEE (reference sequence). The CDR3 length is 12 residues. Trimming took 4 bases from V and 15 from J, leaving 17 bases between them. CDR3 DNA sequence: TGTGCCAGCAGCATAGACAGTGCCACCCCGTTCTTC. Protein: CASSIDSATPFF.

This clonotype occurred many times. The rearrangement joins TRBV11-2 to TRBJ1-4; tentatively, D is TRBD1 (6 bases). The germline CDR1 and CDR2 sequences are SGHAT and FQNNGV. The CDR3 is made up of 11 amino acids. The V and J ends lost 10 bases and 4 bases respectively, with 7 bases between them. Here the CDR3 reads CAKGVNEKLFF. The CDR3 coding sequence is TGTGCCAAGGGGGTTAATGAAAAACTGTTTTTT.

This clonotype was seen at least ten times. This rearrangement joins TRBV4-1 to TRBJ1-2; a weak D match, TRBD1 (6 bases). V was shortened by 6 bases and J by 1 base, with 9 bases between the two germline ends. Germline values: CDR1 MGHRA, CDR2 YSYEKL. There are 13 residues in the CDR3. The CDR3 is CASSRTVNYGYTF. The CDR3 region has the DNA TGCGCCAGCAGTCGGACAGTTAACTATGGCTACACCTTC.

This clonotype was observed a handful of times. The genes are TRBV11-1 and TRBJ2-1, with D perhaps matching TRBD2 (5 bases). This CDR3 is built from 17 residues. CDR1 is SGHAT and CDR2 is FQDESV in the germline V gene (reference sequence). Trimming took off 0 bases at V and 0 bases at J, with 12 bases between the two ends. CDR3 loop: CASSLASVRSSYNEQFF. The CDR3 coding sequence is TGTGCCAGCAGCTTAGCTAGCGTACGAAGCTCCTACAATGAGCAGTTCTTC.

This clonotype showed up just a few times. This rearrangement joins TRBV7-2 to TRBJ2-5, with a possible D match to TRBD2 (6 bases). This CDR3 region has 17 residues. Trimming pared 3 bases from V and 1 base from J, leaving 18 bases between. CDR1 SGHTA and CDR2 FQGNSA come from the germline V gene. This chain's CDR3 is CASSFGGSLHSQETQYF. CDR3 in DNA: TGTGCCAGCAGCTTTGGGGGGAGCCTCCATTCCCAAGAGACCCAGTACTTC.

The sample holds many counts of this clonotype. This sequence joins TRBV27 and TRBJ2-1, with 7 nucleotides matching TRBD2. CDR1 MNHEY and CDR2 SMNVEV come from the germline V gene (reference sequence). The CDR3 contains 15 residues. Losses at the gene ends were 5 bases for V and 8 bases for J; bases not matched to a gene: 12. CDR3 sequence reads: CASSPHLQRDDEQFF. CDR3 bases: TGTGCCAGCAGTCCGCACCTCCAGCGGGACGATGAGCAGTTCTTC.

This clonotype has a handful of counts. V is TRBV2 and J is TRBJ2-7, with TRBD1 matching 8 bases. The CDR3 consists of 15 residues. CDR1 and CDR2 (germline): SNHLY, FYNNEI. With V trimmed by 7 bases and J by 0 bases, 8 bases remained unmatched. The CDR3 is CASTYPGQVSYEQYF. The DNA of the CDR3 is TGTGCCAGCACTTACCCGGGACAGGTCTCCTACGAGCAGTACTTC.

In its sample, this clonotype was seen many times. V is TRBV28 and J is TRBJ1-6; 7 bases line up with TRBD1. CDR1 is MDHEN and CDR2 is SYDVKM in the germline V gene. Germline trimming cut 8 bases from V and 10 bases from J; bases unmatched to any gene: 14. The CDR3 consists of 15 residues. The CDR3 DNA reads TGTGCCAGCGGAGGGGGCGCCTCGGTAGTGTCACCCCTCCACTTT. This gives the protein CASGGGASVVSPLHF.

This clonotype was counted at least ten times. The V gene is TRBV29-1, the J gene TRBJ2-7; 7 bases map to TRBD1. V dropped 4 bases and J dropped 0; count of bases not matched to a gene: 6. The CDR3 loop spans 14 amino acids. The germline gives CDR1 SQVTM, CDR2 ANQGSEA. CDR3 DNA sequence: TGCAGCGTTGCCCCTTGGGACAGCTCCTACGAGCAGTACTTC. Translating gives CSVAPWDSSYEQYF.

This clonotype was seen many times. This chain joins TRBV19 and TRBJ2-3, with D perhaps matching TRBD2 (5 bases). Per germline, CDR1 LNHDA and CDR2 SQIVND (reference sequence). CDR3 length: 17 amino acids. V was pared by 5 bases and J by 5 bases, with 23 bases between. CDR3 in amino acids: CASSGGDREHQGDTQYF. The CDR3 DNA sequence: TGTGCCAGTAGTGGAGGTGACCGGGAACACCAAGGAGATACGCAGTATTTT.

This clonotype was found a few times. The genes are TRBV18 and TRBJ2-2; D perhaps matches TRBD1 (5 bases). The CDR3 has 15 residues. Trimming stripped 2 bases from V and 1 base from J, with 8 bases between. Germline-derived CDR1 and CDR2 are KGHSH and LQKENI. In DNA form, the CDR3 reads TGTGCCAGCTCACCAGCCGGACAGAACACCGGGGAGCTGTTTTTT. This sequence encodes CASSPAGQNTGELFF.

This chain uses TRBV18 with TRBJ2-7; perhaps D is TRBD1 or TRBD2 (5 bases each). The CDR3 is 15 residues long. V lost 5 bases to trimming and J lost 6 bases, with 20 bases between them. Germline CDR1 reads KGHSH; CDR2 reads LQKENI. This chain's CDR3 is CASSTEPGPNIEQYF. The CDR3 coding sequence is TGTGCCAGCTCAACCGAACCGGGACCGAACATCGAGCAGTACTTC. The entire variable domain, with the rest obtained from reference TRBV18 and TRBJ2-7, is as follows: NAGVMQNPRHLVRRRGQEARLRCSPMKGHSHVYWYRQLPEEGLKFMVYLQKENIIDESGMPKERFSAEFPKEGPSILRIQQVVRGDSAAYFCASSTEPGPNIEQYFGPGTRLTVT.

The chain combines TRBV11-1 with TRBJ1-2; 8 nucleotides match TRBD1. The CDR3 has 14 residues. Germline V CDR1 and CDR2: SGHAT, FQDESV (reference sequence). V gave up 5 bases and J gave up 3 bases; unmatched junction bases: 5. CDR3 region: CASSPQTGDYGYTF. CDR3 nucleotide sequence: TGTGCCAGCAGCCCTCAGACAGGGGACTATGGCTACACCTTC.

This clonotype was observed a few times. V is TRBV5-5 and J is TRBJ2-2; maybe TRBD1 (5 bases). Germline V gene data show CDR1 as SGHKS and CDR2 as YYEKEE (reference sequence). Trimming pared 1 base from V and 4 bases from J, leaving 11 bases between. CDR3 size: 15 residues. The CDR3 sequence: CASSLQQGRTGELFF. CDR3 nucleotides: TGTGCCAGCAGCTTGCAGCAGGGTCGCACCGGGGAGCTGTTTTTT.

The rearrangement uses TRBV2 and TRBJ2-3; TRBD2 agrees at 10 bases. The CDR3 sequence is 14 residues long. V lost 4 bases and J lost 4; bases outside the gene matches: 2. Germline lookup yields CDR1 SNHLY and CDR2 FYNNEI. The CDR3 is CASSVAGGPDTQYF. CDR3 in DNA: TGTGCCAGCAGTGTAGCGGGGGGTCCAGATACGCAGTATTTT.

This clonotype has at least ten counts. The V call is TRBV20-1, the J call TRBJ2-7; D possibly corresponds to TRBD2 (5 bases). The ends were cut back, 6 bases at V and 0 bases at J, with 18 bases in the middle. Germline V gives CDR1 DFQATT, CDR2 SNEGSKA (reference sequence). This CDR3 has 15 residues. The CDR3 DNA sequence: TGCAGTGCAGGCGAGGGTGGCTTTTCCTCCTACGAGCAGTACTTC. Encoded protein: CSAGEGGFSSYEQYF.

There are a few counts of this clonotype. The V gene is TRBV20-1, the J gene TRBJ2-7; TRBD2 agrees at 10 bases. The CDR3 is 13 residues long. Germline V gene sequence: CDR1 DFQATT, CDR2 SNEGSKA (reference sequence). V lost 6 bases, J lost 7 bases, and 9 bases stayed unmatched. The CDR3 protein is CSAASSGSWEQYF. The CDR3, as DNA: TGCAGTGCCGCCTCTAGCGGGAGTTGGGAGCAGTACTTC.

The chain carries TRBV5-1 and TRBJ2-3; weak D call: TRBD1 (6 bases). The germline gives CDR1 SGHRS, CDR2 YFSETQ. The CDR3 is 16 residues long. V lost 0 bases and J 5 bases, leaving 16 bases between the germline ends. The DNA of the CDR3 is TGCGCCAGCAGCTTGGAGACCTCCAGGGGAGTAGATACGCAGTATTTT. Translated, it gives CASSLETSRGVDTQYF.

This clonotype was observed a handful of times. The rearrangement links TRBV5-8 to TRBJ2-1; D ambiguous. Germline assignment: CDR1 SGHTS and CDR2 YDEGEE. The CDR3 length is 12 residues. V was clipped by 1 base and J by 8 bases, with 7 bases between them. CDR3 DNA: TGTGCCAGCAGCTTGAGTTGGTATGAGCAGTTCTTC. Translation gives CASSLSWYEQFF.

This clonotype was seen only a few times. The chain has TRBV18 and TRBJ2-5; D call uncertain. Trimming left V 0 bases short and J 3 bases short, with 5 bases between. The CDR3 is 13 amino acids. Germline V gives CDR1 KGHSH, CDR2 LQKENI. The CDR3 loop reads CASSPPPEETQYF. The CDR3 coding sequence is TGTGCCAGCTCACCACCACCAGAAGAGACCCAGTACTTC.

This clonotype was found many times. The V and J genes are TRBV5-1 and TRBJ2-3; possible D gene TRBD2, 5 bases. The CDR3 contains 16 residues. With 4 bases removed from V and 6 bases from J, the gap between germline ends came to 21 bases. Germline lookup yields CDR1 SGHRS and CDR2 YFSETQ. CDR3 loop: CASSPSGVLPRDTQYF. CDR3 bases: TGCGCCAGCAGCCCCTCCGGGGTACTACCAAGGGATACGCAGTATTTT. Full variable domain (remainder filled in from reference TRBV5-1 and TRBJ2-3): KAGVTQTPRYLIKTRGQQVTLSCSPISGHRSVSWYQQTPGQGLQFLFEYFSETQRNKGNFPGRFSGRQFSNSRSEMNVSTLELGDSALYLCASSPSGVLPRDTQYFGPGTRLTVL.

In this sample, this clonotype turned up many times. The chain has TRBV5-1 and TRBJ1-2; perhaps TRBD1 as D (6 bases). Germline V CDR1 and CDR2: SGHRS, YFSETQ. This CDR3 contains 14 residues. V lost 1 base and J 3 bases, leaving 10 bases between the germline ends. The CDR3 DNA reads as TGCGCCAGCAGCTTGTCCGGGGGCGACTATGGCTACACCTTC. This gives the protein CASSLSGGDYGYTF.